Listed here are 13 T cell receptor beta chains from one sample, sequenced in a study of CD4+ T cells in melanoma. Profiling relied on immunoSEQ multiplex PCR, and the TCRdb table lists in-frame clones only, not all of them. Of 18,000 or so clones listed, over 70% are singletons. Material: cells from a culture (not recorded whether cultured in vitro). The source of these receptors is a human donor with melanoma.

The DNA for the CDR3 is TGCAGCGTCCGTAAACAGGGGACAAATTCACCCCTCCACTTT. Protein sequence: CSVRKQGTNSPLHF. The rearrangement links TRBV29-1 to TRBJ1-6; 7 bases line up with TRBD1. CDR1 and CDR2 from the germline V gene are SQVTM and ANQGSEA. The V and J ends lost 6 bases and 7 bases, in that order; junction bases with no gene match: 9. The CDR3 length is 14 residues.

The J gene is TRBJ2-1, the V gene TRBV5-6; D may be TRBD1 (6 bases). Germline lookup yields CDR1 SGHDT and CDR2 YYEEEE. With 0 bases removed from V and 1 base from J, the gap between germline ends came to 8 bases. The CDR3 sequence is 15 residues long. The CDR3 DNA reads TGTGCCAGCAGCTTGGGAGGGGGTTCCTACAATGAGCAGTTCTTC. Amino acids: CASSLGGGSYNEQFF.

This clone occurred once. V is TRBV7-8 and J is TRBJ1-1; tentatively, D is TRBD1 (5 bases). The V end lost 4 bases, the J end lost 11 bases, and 17 bases lay between the germline ends. CDR1 SGHVS and CDR2 FQNEAQ come from the germline V gene. This CDR3 spans 13 amino acids. The CDR3 loop is CASSSQRGGNAFF. As DNA, the CDR3 is TGTGCCAGCAGCTCCCAAAGGGGCGGGAATGCTTTCTTT.

The sample holds a few counts of this clone. The V call is TRBV7-2, the J call TRBJ1-5; maybe TRBD1 (6 bases). V was shortened by 5 bases and J by 7 bases, with 18 bases between the two germline ends. Germline V gene lookup returns CDR1 SGHTA and CDR2 FQGNSA. The CDR3 covers 15 residues. CDR3 nucleotides: TGTGCCAGCAGCCCAAAAAGTGGGGGCGGCCAGCCCCAGCATTTT. Its protein product is CASSPKSGGGQPQHF.

This clone was counted between two and nine times. The chain links TRBV7-2 to TRBJ1-5, with TRBD1 matching over 8 bases. The CDR3 loop spans 15 amino acids. CDR1 and CDR2 from the germline V gene are SGHTA and FQGNSA. J gave up 6 bases and V 3 bases, and 7 bases lay outside the gene matches. CDR3 sequence reads: CASSFPDRGTQPQHF. The CDR3 region has the DNA TGTGCCAGCAGCTTCCCCGACAGGGGTACTCAGCCCCAGCATTTT.

Only a few counts were recorded for this clone. This chain uses TRBV5-1 with TRBJ1-1; D is perhaps TRBD1 (6 bases). Germline V lookup: CDR1 SGHRS, CDR2 YFSETQ. V lost 4 bases to trimming and J lost 1 base, with 11 bases between them. CDR3 length equals 14 residues. CDR3 protein: CASSNNRANTEAFF. Here the CDR3 DNA reads TGCGCCAGCAGCAACAACAGGGCGAACACTGAAGCTTTCTTT.

This clone occurred a few times. The V and J genes are TRBV18 and TRBJ1-5; D is ambiguous. The V gene lost 3 bases and the J gene lost 1 base, with 13 bases spanning the gap. The germline CDR1 and CDR2 sequences are KGHSH and LQKENI. This CDR3 has 16 residues. For the CDR3, the DNA is TGTGCCAGCTCACCGGGAGGGAGGGTGAGCAATCAGCCCCAGCATTTT. It yields the protein CASSPGGRVSNQPQHF.

The DNA of the CDR3 is TGTGCCTGGAGTTTCCAGTCACAAGAGACCCAGTACTTC. Residues: CAWSFQSQETQYF. The chain employs TRBV30 and TRBJ2-5; no definite D call. The CDR3 totals 13 residues. V lost 2 bases and J 2 bases, leaving 9 bases between the germline ends. Germline V gene data show CDR1 as GTSNPN and CDR2 as SVGIG (reference sequence).

The chain is built from TRBV18 and TRBJ1-2, with D tentatively TRBD1 (6 bases). The CDR3 spans 15 residues. Germline CDR1 reads KGHSH; CDR2 reads LQKENI. The V end lost 8 bases, the J end lost 6 bases, and 22 bases lay between the germline ends. This CDR3 is CASQLDSLESNGYTF. The CDR3 DNA is TGTGCCAGCCAACTGGACAGCCTCGAAAGTAATGGCTACACCTTC.

This chain uses TRBV4-2 with TRBJ1-5, with a weak D call TRBD1 (5 bases). The CDR3 spans 15 residues. Germline-derived CDR1 and CDR2 are LGHNA and YNFKEQ. V was trimmed by 2 bases and J by 7 bases, leaving 15 bases between them. The DNA for the CDR3 is TGTGCCAGCAGCCAACTGCTCTGGGGGGAACAGCCCCAGCATTTT. Translation gives CASSQLLWGEQPQHF.

The chain carries TRBV5-6 and TRBJ1-1, with a possible D match to TRBD1 (6 bases). This CDR3 is 14 amino acids long. V was clipped by 0 bases and J by 4 bases, with 10 bases between them. Germline CDR1 and CDR2: SGHDT and YYEEEE. CDR3 in DNA: TGTGCCAGCAGCTTGGTGGGGGGCTTCACTGAAGCTTTCTTT. Protein product: CASSLVGGFTEAFF.

The chain uses TRBV6-1 and TRBJ2-5; 9 nucleotides agree with TRBD2. The CDR3 contains 16 residues. Germline V gives CDR1 MNHNS, CDR2 SASEGT. V shed 0 bases, J shed 3 bases, and the junction held 5 bases outside the gene matches. The CDR3 DNA is TGTGCCAGCAGTGAAGCCGCGGGGGGGCCAGAAGAGACCCAGTACTTC. Translating gives CASSEAAGGPEETQYF.

About this clone: This specimen includes other DNA sequences encoding the same CDR3. The chain is built from TRBV30 and TRBJ1-1; possibly TRBD1 for D (6 bases). V was shortened by 3 bases and J by 2 bases, with 10 bases between the two germline ends. CDR1 is GTSNPN, CDR2 SVGIG, per germline (reference sequence). This CDR3 is built from 13 residues. The CDR3 DNA is TGTGCCTGGAGCGTACAGGGTAACACTGAAGCTTTCTTT. Its translation: CAWSVQGNTEAFF.